This T cell receptor beta chain was identified during a study of cytomegalovirus exposure and HLA in healthy donors. Whole-study findings and limits: TCR beta chain V- and J-gene trimming was linked, in a later analysis, to a missense variant in DCLRE1C. Accurate prediction of most subjects' HLA-A and HLA-B alleles from TCR beta sequences was reported.

The PCR contained 60 Vbeta and 13 Jbeta primers. The protocol was immunoSEQ multiplex PCR, while the TCRdb copy is restricted to in-frame clones and leaves out a portion. Seen here are tens of thousands of clones, roughly 80% observed once, and the top ten hold roughly 6.1%. Concerning this clone itself: Its antigen is still unknown.

The donors were healthy bone marrow donors. Specimen: PBMCs. The receptor comes from a woman aged 45-59 years in good health and CMV-seropositive.

The CDR3 here is CASSSQREIKHEQFF. The CDR3 DNA is TGTGCCAGCAGTTCGCAGCGGGAGATAAAACATGAGCAGTTCTTC. This chain joins TRBV27 and TRBJ2-1; 8 positions match TRBD2. The V segment lost 4 bases and the J segment 8 bases; nucleotides outside the gene matches: 10. Germline CDR1 MNHEY, CDR2 SMNVEV (reference sequence). This CDR3 has 15 residues.